The 30 T cell receptor beta chains below come from one sample, sequenced in a study of blood T cells in healthy people across ages. With a J-beta primer mix and a sample-barcoded 5' primer, a second PCR ran 7 to 11 cycles. TCRdb processed the 5' RACE reads anew with MiXCR; each CDR3 protein has one entry. The sample includes about a million distinct CDR3 sequences, about 44% seen only once; the top ten take 13%. The sample consisted of blood. Every receptor here comes from a man younger than 45 in good health.

This clonotype was observed a few times. V usage is TRBV30 and J usage is TRBJ2-3, with no clear D. In germline, CDR1 is GTSNPN, CDR2 SVGIG (reference sequence). The V gene lost 8 bases and the J gene lost 6 bases, with 12 bases spanning the gap. The CDR3 contains 11 residues. CDR3 coding DNA: TGTGCCACCGTGGCAGCGGATACGCAGTATTTT. Translating gives CATVAADTQYF.

In this sample, this clonotype turned up a few times. The chain is built from TRBV7-8 and TRBJ1-2; D unresolved. This CDR3 comprises 13 residues. The germline gives CDR1 SGHVS, CDR2 FQNEAQ. Trimming took 5 bases from V and 3 from J, leaving 10 bases between them. CDR3: CASSAPDHYGYTF. DNA of the CDR3: TGTGCCAGCAGCGCCCCCGACCACTATGGCTACACCTTC.

This clonotype was detected a few times. This chain uses TRBV28 with TRBJ2-1, with D maybe TRBD1 (6 bases). Germline lookup yields CDR1 MDHEN and CDR2 SYDVKM. CDR3 size: 16 residues. The V gene lost 3 bases and the J gene lost 6 bases, with 18 bases spanning the gap. The CDR3 loop is CASSFGRLEGGNEQFF. Here the CDR3 DNA reads TGTGCCAGCAGTTTCGGTAGGTTAGAAGGGGGCAATGAGCAGTTCTTC.

The V call is TRBV9, the J call TRBJ2-5, with D unresolved. Trimming took off 0 bases at V and 2 bases at J, with 2 bases between the two ends. The germline V gene has CDR1 SGDLS and CDR2 YYNGEE. This CDR3 has 12 amino acids. For the CDR3, the DNA is TGTGCCAGCAGCGTAGAGCAAGAGACCCAGTACTTC. Its translation is CASSVEQETQYF.

This clonotype has only a few counts. This chain joins TRBV10-3 and TRBJ2-5; D is uncertain. The germline gives CDR1 ENHRY, CDR2 SYGVKD. V dropped 6 bases and J dropped 2 bases, with 22 bases sitting between them. The CDR3 is 17 amino acids. CDR3 sequence: CAISSLHVEDGQETQYF. In DNA form, the CDR3 reads TGTGCCATCAGCTCGTTACACGTCGAGGACGGACAAGAGACCCAGTACTTC.

This sequence joins TRBV10-3 and TRBJ2-3; 7 nucleotides agree with TRBD2. Trimming removed 5 bases from V and 4 bases from J; junction bases left unmatched: 6. The CDR3 is 14 amino acids. CDR1 is ENHRY and CDR2 is SYGVKD in the germline V gene. In nucleotides, the CDR3 is TGTGCCATCAGTAATCGGGGGGAGGCAGATACGCAGTATTTT. Translation: CAISNRGEADTQYF.

The chain is built from TRBV10-3 and TRBJ1-6; D uncertain. The CDR3 is 13 amino acids. Between the trimmed V and J ends, which lost 11 bases and 7 bases, there was a span of 15 bases. Per germline, CDR1 ENHRY and CDR2 SYGVKD. CDR3 sequence reads: CAGMDGLNSPLHF. The CDR3 nucleotides are TGTGCCGGCATGGACGGCCTAAATTCACCCCTCCACTTT.

There are a few counts of this clonotype. This chain connects TRBV10-3 to TRBJ2-7; no firm D call. V was shortened by 6 bases and J by 2 bases, with 5 bases between the two germline ends. Germline-derived CDR1 and CDR2 are ENHRY and SYGVKD. The CDR3 is made up of 11 amino acids. CDR3 nucleotide sequence: TGTGCCATCAGGGAAACCTACGAGCAGTACTTC. Translation: CAIRETYEQYF.

The gene calls are TRBV15 and TRBJ2-7; D is possibly TRBD1 or TRBD2 (5 bases each). Gene TRBJ2-5 matches the end of the DNA better, so the J call may be wrong. This CDR3 is 15 amino acids long. The germline V gene has CDR1 LNHNV and CDR2 YYDKDF (reference sequence). This chain's CDR3 is CATSSGGQGQETQYF. The DNA of the CDR3 is TGTGCCACCAGCAGTGGGGGTCAGGGACAAGAGACCCAGTACTTC.

This clonotype occurred a few times. The chain couples TRBV11-3 to TRBJ2-1; no definite D call. V lost 5 bases and J lost 7, with 18 bases in between. The CDR3 spans 15 residues. The germline gives CDR1 SGHNT, CDR2 YENEEA. The CDR3 DNA follows: TGTGCCAGCAGCCAATGGTCCGGTCCTTATAATGAGCAGTTCTTC. Protein product: CASSQWSGPYNEQFF. Full variable domain (outside the CDR3, taken from reference TRBV11-3 and TRBJ2-1): EAGVVQSPRYKIIEKKQPVAFWCNPISGHNTLYWYLQNLGQGPELLIRYENEEAVDDSQLPKDRFSAERLKGVDSTLKIQPAELGDSAVYLCASSQWSGPYNEQFFGPGTRLTVL.

V gene TRBV4-3 combines with J gene TRBJ2-2; the D gene is possibly TRBD2 (5 bases). Germline values: CDR1 LGHNA, CDR2 YSLEER. The CDR3 loop spans 15 amino acids. V shed 0 bases and J shed 5 bases, with 10 bases lying between them. This chain's CDR3 is CASSQDGPGTGELFF. The CDR3 nucleotides are TGCGCCAGCAGCCAAGATGGTCCGGGAACCGGGGAGCTGTTTTTT.

J is TRBJ2-2 and V is TRBV5-1; 10 nucleotides match TRBD1. The CDR3 sequence is 16 residues long. Trimming cost V 0 bases and J 5 bases; bases outside gene matches: 4. CDR1 is SGHRS and CDR2 is YFSETQ in the germline V gene. The CDR3 here is CASSLAGTGVTGELFF. The CDR3 DNA reads as TGCGCCAGCAGCTTGGCCGGGACAGGGGTGACCGGGGAGCTGTTTTTT.

This clonotype was counted many times. The chain uses TRBV5-1 and TRBJ2-5; TRBD1 or TRBD2 may be the D gene (5 bases each). The CDR3 runs to 13 residues. The V gene's germline CDR1 is SGHRS and CDR2 YFSETQ. The ends were cut back, 6 bases at V and 5 bases at J, with 14 bases in the middle. The CDR3 protein is CASNPDWGETQYF. The CDR3 DNA reads TGCGCCAGCAACCCAGACTGGGGGGAGACCCAGTACTTC.

On this clonotype: The junction departs from the called germline gene at one end, perhaps through a read error. V is TRBV6-5 and J is TRBJ1-3; D is uncertain. Germline V CDR1 and CDR2: MNHEY, SVGAGI. The CDR3 sequence is 15 residues long. In nucleotides, the CDR3 is TGCGCCAGCAGTTACTCAGGACTCCCCCTGAACACCATATATTTT. Encoded protein: CASSYSGLPLNTIYF.

V usage is TRBV3-1 and J usage is TRBJ1-5; perhaps TRBD1 as D (6 bases). Germline CDR1 LGHDT, CDR2 YNNKEL (reference sequence). The CDR3 has 15 amino acids. V dropped 1 base and J dropped 5 bases, with 12 bases sitting between them. The DNA for the CDR3 is TGTGCCAGCAGCCAAGCAGACAGGCCGTATCAGCCCCAGCATTTT. It codes for CASSQADRPYQPQHF.

The gene calls are TRBV5-1 and TRBJ1-4, with D possibly being TRBD1 (6 bases). CDR1 is SGHRS, CDR2 YFSETQ, per germline. The CDR3 contains 15 residues. V was pared by 4 bases and J by 7 bases, with 17 bases between. The CDR3 loop is CASSDSGVGGEKLFF. The CDR3, as DNA: TGCGCCAGCAGCGATTCAGGGGTTGGCGGTGAAAAACTGTTTTTT.

The rearrangement uses TRBV25-1 and TRBJ2-2; TRBD1 might be the D (5 bases). Germline V gene data show CDR1 as MGHDK and CDR2 as SYGVNS. The CDR3 is made up of 15 amino acids. Trimming removed 1 base at V and 5 bases at J, with 11 bases between. Here the CDR3 reads CASSESQGWTGELFF. CDR3 in DNA: TGTGCCAGCAGTGAATCTCAGGGTTGGACCGGGGAGCTGTTTTTT.

The chain recombines TRBV27 with TRBJ2-3; TRBD2 aligns across 10 bases. Germline loops: CDR1 MNHEY, CDR2 SMNVEV (reference sequence). The V gene end was trimmed by 0 bases and the J gene end by 2 bases; junction bases not matched to a gene: 8. This CDR3 has 18 amino acids. The CDR3 nucleotides read TGTGCCAGCAGTTTATCGGCCCCCCTAGCGGGGGACACAGATACGCAGTATTTT. It codes for CASSLSAPLAGDTDTQYF.

This sequence joins TRBV5-5 and TRBJ2-5; D is ambiguous. Between the trimmed V and J ends, which lost 2 bases and 4 bases, there was a span of 9 bases. Germline V gene sequence: CDR1 SGHKS, CDR2 YYEKEE (reference sequence). This CDR3 region has 13 residues. The CDR3: CASSFSSGETQYF. The CDR3 DNA sequence: TGTGCCAGCAGCTTCTCCAGTGGAGAGACCCAGTACTTC.

Here the CDR3 reads CSARVPGRRNSPLHF. CDR3 nucleotide sequence: TGCAGTGCTAGAGTTCCAGGGAGACGAAATTCACCCCTCCACTTT. The chain joins TRBV20-1 to TRBJ1-6; D is possibly TRBD1 (5 bases). Germline values: CDR1 DFQATT, CDR2 SNEGSKA (reference sequence). CDR3 size: 15 residues. V dropped 1 base and J dropped 7 bases, with 14 bases sitting between them.

The rearrangement joins TRBV29-1 to TRBJ2-5, with TRBD1 matching 7 bases. The CDR3 contains 13 residues. V lost 6 bases to trimming and J lost 4 bases; unmatched junction nucleotides: 8. CDR1 is SQVTM, CDR2 ANQGSEA, per germline. The CDR3 bases are TGCAGCGTGGTCACGACAGGGATAGAGACCCAGTACTTC. This sequence encodes CSVVTTGIETQYF.

This rearrangement joins TRBV12-3 or TRBV12-4 to TRBJ1-6; D remains ambiguous. The CDR3 spans 14 residues. V was cut by 3 bases and J by 7 bases, with 10 bases left in between. CDR3 sequence reads: CASSLAAPNSPLHF. The DNA of the CDR3 is TGTGCCAGCAGTTTGGCAGCCCCGAATTCACCCCTCCACTTT.

This clonotype was counted at least ten times. The chain joins TRBV7-2 to TRBJ2-7; D gene ambiguous. This CDR3 has 13 residues. V lost 3 bases and J lost 0, with 6 bases in between. Germline loops: CDR1 SGHTA, CDR2 FQGNSA. The CDR3 nucleotides are TGTGCCAGCAGCTTCTGGAACTCCTACGAGCAGTACTTC. Its translation: CASSFWNSYEQYF.

The chain has TRBV12-3 or TRBV12-4 and TRBJ2-4, with D uncertain. Trimming shortened V by 7 bases and J by 0 bases, and 16 bases separated the two germline ends. The length of the CDR3 is 16 residues. The CDR3 reads CASTIGQNLAKNIQYF. DNA for the CDR3: TGTGCCAGCACCATAGGGCAAAACCTAGCCAAAAACATTCAGTACTTC.

The gene calls are TRBV20-1 and TRBJ1-2; D unclear. The V and J ends lost 6 bases and 8 bases respectively, with 10 bases between them. The CDR3 has 10 amino acids. The germline gives CDR1 DFQATT, CDR2 SNEGSKA (reference sequence). The CDR3 bases are TGCAGTGCAGCCCCCGAGGGCTACACCTTC. Residues: CSAAPEGYTF.

This clonotype has just a few counts. The V and J genes are TRBV9 and TRBJ2-1; 8 nucleotides line up with TRBD1. With 3 bases clipped from V and 4 bases from J, the junction kept 6 bases outside the gene matches. The CDR3 consists of 15 residues. Per the germline V gene, CDR1 is SGDLS and CDR2 is YYNGEE. CDR3 bases: TGTGCCAGCAGCGCCCGGGACAGGACATACAATGAGCAGTTCTTC. Translation gives CASSARDRTYNEQFF.

This clonotype was seen a few times. The chain couples TRBV29-1 to TRBJ1-2; a weak D match, TRBD1 (5 bases). The V gene's germline CDR1 is SQVTM and CDR2 ANQGSEA. V lost 7 bases, J lost 0 bases, and 9 bases lay in between. This CDR3 spans 12 amino acids. The CDR3 loop is CSEGTSNYGYTF. CDR3 DNA sequence: TGCAGCGAGGGGACGTCTAACTATGGCTACACCTTC.

The chain couples TRBV3-1 to TRBJ2-1; D perhaps matches TRBD2 (6 bases). The V gene's germline CDR1 is LGHDT and CDR2 YNNKEL (reference sequence). V lost 1 base to trimming and J lost 4 bases, with 26 bases between them. This CDR3 region has 20 residues. Here the CDR3 DNA reads TGTGCCAGCAGCCAAGTCAGCCCAGTCAGACTAGGAGGGGAGTACAATGAGCAGTTCTTC. It codes for CASSQVSPVRLGGEYNEQFF.

In its sample, this clonotype was seen once. A clone one base away is much larger, so this may be a read error. The rearrangement links TRBV29-1 to TRBJ2-3; TRBD2 aligns across 9 bases. Germline CDR1 is SQVTM and CDR2 is ANQGSEA. J lost 3 bases, V lost 5 bases, and 9 bases had no gene match. This CDR3 spans 15 amino acids. The CDR3 region is CSVSRGGGATDTQYF. The CDR3 DNA reads TGCAGCGTTAGCCGAGGCGGGGGGGCAACAGATACGCAGTATTTT.

The gene calls are TRBV20-1 and TRBJ2-4, with TRBD1 matching 12 bases. The CDR3 is 15 residues long. The germline V gene encodes CDR1 DFQATT and CDR2 SNEGSKA (reference sequence). After removal of 6 bases from V and 13 bases from J, the junction contained 16 bases not matched to a gene. CDR3 nucleotide sequence: TGCAGTGCCGAGCCCGGGACAGGGGGCTTATACGGGCAGTACTTC. Translating gives CSAEPGTGGLYGQYF.